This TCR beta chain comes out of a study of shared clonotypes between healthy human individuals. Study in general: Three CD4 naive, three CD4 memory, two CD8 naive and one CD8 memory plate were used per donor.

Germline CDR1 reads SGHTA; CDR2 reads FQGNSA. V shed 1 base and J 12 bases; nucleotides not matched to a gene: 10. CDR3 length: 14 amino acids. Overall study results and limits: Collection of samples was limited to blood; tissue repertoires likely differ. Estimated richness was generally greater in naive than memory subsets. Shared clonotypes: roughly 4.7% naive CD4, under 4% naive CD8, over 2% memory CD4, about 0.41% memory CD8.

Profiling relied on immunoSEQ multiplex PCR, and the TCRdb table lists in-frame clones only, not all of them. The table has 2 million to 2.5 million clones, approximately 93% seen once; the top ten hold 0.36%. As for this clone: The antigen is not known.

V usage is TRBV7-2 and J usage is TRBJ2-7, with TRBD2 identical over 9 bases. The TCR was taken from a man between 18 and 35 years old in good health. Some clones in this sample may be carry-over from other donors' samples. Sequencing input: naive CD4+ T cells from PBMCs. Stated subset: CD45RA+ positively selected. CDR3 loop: CASSLVLVAGVLYF. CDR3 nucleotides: TGTGCCAGCAGCTTAGTTTTGGTAGCGGGAGTCTTGTACTTC.